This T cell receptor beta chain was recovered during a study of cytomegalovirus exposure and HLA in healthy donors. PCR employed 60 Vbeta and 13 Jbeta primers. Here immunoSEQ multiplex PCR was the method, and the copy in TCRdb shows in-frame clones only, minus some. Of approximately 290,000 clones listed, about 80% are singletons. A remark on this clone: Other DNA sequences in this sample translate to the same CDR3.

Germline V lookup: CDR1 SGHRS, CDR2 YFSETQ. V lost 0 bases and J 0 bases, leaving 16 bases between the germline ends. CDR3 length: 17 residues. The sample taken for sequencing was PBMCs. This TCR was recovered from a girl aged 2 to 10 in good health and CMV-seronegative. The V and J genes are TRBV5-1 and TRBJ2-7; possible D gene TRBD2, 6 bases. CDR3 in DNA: TGCGCCAGCAGCTTGGCCGTGATTGGGGGGACCTCCTACGAGCAGTACTTC. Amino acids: CASSLAVIGGTSYEQYF.